The present entry profiles one T cell receptor (beta chain) with its context. The antigen it binds to is not known. No base quality information exists; no much larger clone differs at one position. The source of the sample is a study of cytomegalovirus exposure and HLA in healthy donors (dated by TCRdb to about 2017). In terms of the full investigation: The 670 or so repertoires of the first cohort and the roughly 120 validation repertoires were produced on the same platform, according to a later analysis. High-throughput TCR immunosequencing, statistical association of individual TCRs with disease status, and machine learning were combined to predict cytomegalovirus infection status. A separate validation cohort of more than 100 different subjects was used in addition to the roughly 620-subject first cohort. The study was designed to test whether signatures of past pathogen exposure could be identified by cataloging public T cell receptors.

CDR1 is given as SGHAT and CDR2 as FQNNGV, both from the germline V gene. Including cysteine and phenylalanine, the CDR3 has 16 amino acids. Solely the CDR3 DNA is kept, with 48 bases framed from the first base. Trimming removed 5 bases from V and 1 base from J; the gene matches leave 9 bases unexplained. Summary of the overall study and its limitations: While some public TCRs were present in many individuals, most TCR sequences turned up only very rarely across donors. Subsequent analysis determined that TCRs grouped into clusters in the first cohort also showed a tendency toward co-occurrence across the 130 or so validation repertoires, and 90% to 95% of cluster scores exceeded 0. In both the original and validation cohorts, the classifier was reported to diagnose cytomegalovirus status with high specificity and sensitivity. The authors suggested that the approach could potentially be generalized to other disease states and immunological phenotypes. The study gave a list of some 150 TCR beta chains associated with cytomegalovirus. A later analysis lacked HLA typing for the validation cohort, so it scored co-occurrence in that cohort across all 120 or so repertoires. A few of the identified cytomegalovirus-associated TCR beta chains were confirmed in vitro to be specific for cytomegalovirus antigens.

The method was the immunoSEQ multiplex PCR assay. As for the original processing: A statistical classification framework was built for diagnosing cytomegalovirus status from the catalog of TCR beta chain sequences. The clones in this table, taken by TCRdb from immuneACCESS, are in-frame only. Not every clone is retained; where verified, under half of the shortfall comes from an unresolved V gene, and the cause of the rest is unknown. V and J calls and clone size follow that table, whereas D and trimming were derived from the DNA. Across this sample there are 100,000 to 150,000 clones, with over 90% seen only once. Over 1% of the sample comes from the top ten. Donors formed part of the validation cohort, which comprised fewer than 150 subjects and was distinct from the first cohort of under 850 subjects.

The sequence links TRBV11-2 to TRBJ1-1, and 8 junctional nucleotides match TRBD1. This sequence originates from a young woman in good health and CMV-seronegative. Sequencing used PBMCs. The sequenced DNA is TGTGCCAGCAGCGCCCGGGACAGGTACCGGAACACTGAAGCTTTCTTT. This encodes CASSARDRYRNTEAFF.